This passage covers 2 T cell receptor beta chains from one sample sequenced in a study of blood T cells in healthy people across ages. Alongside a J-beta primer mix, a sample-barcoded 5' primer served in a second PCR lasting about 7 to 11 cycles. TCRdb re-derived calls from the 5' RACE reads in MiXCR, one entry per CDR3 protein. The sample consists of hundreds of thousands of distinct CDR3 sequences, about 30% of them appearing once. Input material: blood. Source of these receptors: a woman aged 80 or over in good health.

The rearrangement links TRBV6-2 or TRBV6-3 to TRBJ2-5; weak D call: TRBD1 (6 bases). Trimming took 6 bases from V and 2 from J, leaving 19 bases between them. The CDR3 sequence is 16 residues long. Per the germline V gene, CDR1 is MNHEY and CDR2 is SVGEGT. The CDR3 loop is CASSNQGRSKQETQYF. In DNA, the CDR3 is TGTGCCAGCAGCAATCAGGGGCGGTCGAAACAAGAGACCCAGTACTTC.

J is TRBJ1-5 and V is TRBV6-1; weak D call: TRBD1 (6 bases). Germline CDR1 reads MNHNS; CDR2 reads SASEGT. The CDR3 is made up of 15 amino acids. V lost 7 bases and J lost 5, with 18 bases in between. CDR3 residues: CASTAPTGPHQPQHF. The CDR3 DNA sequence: TGTGCCAGCACCGCCCCGACAGGTCCACATCAGCCCCAGCATTTT.